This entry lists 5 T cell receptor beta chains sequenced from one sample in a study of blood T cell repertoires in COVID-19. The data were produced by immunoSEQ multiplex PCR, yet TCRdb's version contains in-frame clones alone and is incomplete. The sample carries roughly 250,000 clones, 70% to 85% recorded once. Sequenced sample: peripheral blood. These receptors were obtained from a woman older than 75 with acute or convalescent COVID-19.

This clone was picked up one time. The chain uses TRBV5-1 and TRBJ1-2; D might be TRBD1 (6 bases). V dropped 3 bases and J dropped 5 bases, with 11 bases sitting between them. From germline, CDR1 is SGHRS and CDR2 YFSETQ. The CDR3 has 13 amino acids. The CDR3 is CASSSTGIYGYTF. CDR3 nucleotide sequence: TGCGCCAGCAGCTCAACAGGGATATATGGCTACACCTTC.

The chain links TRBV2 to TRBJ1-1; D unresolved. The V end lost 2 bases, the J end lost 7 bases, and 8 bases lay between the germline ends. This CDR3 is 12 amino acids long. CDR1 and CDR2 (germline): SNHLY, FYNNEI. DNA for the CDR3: TGTGCCAGCAGTGAACTGAAACATGAAGCTTTCTTT. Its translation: CASSELKHEAFF.

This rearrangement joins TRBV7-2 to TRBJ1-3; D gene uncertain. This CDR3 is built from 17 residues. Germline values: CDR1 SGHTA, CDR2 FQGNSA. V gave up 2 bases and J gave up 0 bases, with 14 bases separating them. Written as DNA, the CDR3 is TGTGCCAGCAGCTTATGGATTGCGGGGAACTCTGGAAACACCATATATTTT. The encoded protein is CASSLWIAGNSGNTIYF.

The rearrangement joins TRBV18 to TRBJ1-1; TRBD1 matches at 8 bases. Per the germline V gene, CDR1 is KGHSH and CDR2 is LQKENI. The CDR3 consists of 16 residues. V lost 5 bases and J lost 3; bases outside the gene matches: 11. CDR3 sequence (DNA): TGTGCCAGCTCAGGGCAGGGGGCCTTTTTGGACACTGAAGCTTTCTTT. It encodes CASSGQGAFLDTEAFF.

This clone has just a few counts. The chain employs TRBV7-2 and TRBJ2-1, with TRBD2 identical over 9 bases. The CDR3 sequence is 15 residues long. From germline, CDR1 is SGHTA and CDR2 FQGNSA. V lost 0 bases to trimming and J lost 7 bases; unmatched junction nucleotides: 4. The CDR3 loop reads CASSLARGGWNEQFF. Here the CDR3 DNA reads TGTGCCAGCAGCTTAGCGCGGGGGGGCTGGAATGAGCAGTTCTTC.